Presented here are 5 T cell receptor beta chains from one specimen sequenced in a study of T cells after yellow fever vaccination. Each CDR3 protein is one row after TCRdb ran MiXCR on the 5' RACE reads. Of roughly 330,000 distinct CDR3 sequences detected, about 6.9% appear once; the ten largest clones hold 18%. Sequencing was performed on PBMCs, taken more than 35 days after the first yellow fever vaccination. Receptor source: a man between 18 and 29 years old who received the YFV17D yellow fever vaccine.

This clonotype occurred a few times. This chain links TRBV6-5 with TRBJ2-7; 8 bases line up with TRBD2. This CDR3 is built from 16 residues. J was trimmed by 2 bases and V by 0 bases; bases with no gene match: 6. Germline V lookup: CDR1 MNHEY, CDR2 SVGAGI. The chain's CDR3 is CASSYSHERGPYEQYF. CDR3 nucleotides: TGTGCCAGCAGTTACTCCCACGAGCGGGGGCCCTACGAGCAGTACTTC.

The rearrangement joins TRBV28 to TRBJ2-1; a weak D match, TRBD1 (5 bases). Germline V gives CDR1 MDHEN, CDR2 SYDVKM. Trimming took 5 bases from V and 8 from J, leaving 10 bases between them. The CDR3 is made up of 12 amino acids. The DNA of the CDR3 is TGTGCCAGCAGTAACAGGATCCATGAGCAGTTCTTC. This sequence encodes CASSNRIHEQFF.

The chain recombines TRBV24-1 with TRBJ1-5; no definite D call. The CDR3 loop spans 13 amino acids. Trimming shortened V by 5 bases and J by 2 bases, and 6 bases separated the two germline ends. Germline V gene data show CDR1 as KGHDR and CDR2 as SFDVKD. The CDR3 here is CATSVGRNQPQHF. The CDR3 DNA reads as TGTGCCACCAGTGTCGGTCGCAATCAGCCCCAGCATTTT.

J is TRBJ2-5 and V is TRBV9; possibly TRBD1 for D (6 bases). Germline assignment: CDR1 SGDLS and CDR2 YYNGEE. V was pared by 0 bases and J by 5 bases, with 20 bases between. The CDR3 loop spans 17 amino acids. In DNA form, the CDR3 reads TGTGCCAGCAGCGTAGGGGCCATAGATGGGGGCGGGGAGACCCAGTACTTC. It is translated as CASSVGAIDGGGETQYF.

V usage is TRBV9 and J usage is TRBJ2-2; TRBD1 is a possible D gene (6 bases). There are 12 residues in the CDR3. V lost 0 bases and J 9 bases, leaving 6 bases between the germline ends. CDR1 is SGDLS, CDR2 YYNGEE, per germline. The CDR3 bases are TGTGCCAGCAGCGTAGGGGGGCGGGAGCTGTTTTTT. Translated, it gives CASSVGGRELFF.